These T cell receptor beta chains were read from a single sample in a study of regulatory T cells in long-lasting Graves disease. TCRdb re-called the multiplex PCR reads with MiXCR, one entry per CDR3 protein. The sample holds about 370,000 distinct CDR3 sequences, roughly a sixth seen once. Here the sequenced sample was peripheral blood mononuclear cells (PBMCs), taken at new diagnosis, from a patient treated with antithyroid drugs. The origin of the receptors is a female donor with Graves disease. The CDR3 runs from the conserved cysteine through the conserved F or W. Fields, in order: J gene, V gene, CDR3 protein.

j_call: TRBJ1-1
v_call: TRBV12-3/TRBV12-4
cdr3_aa: CASSARTGNTEAFF

j_call: TRBJ2-3
v_call: TRBV7-3
cdr3_aa: CASSLSGGRGDTQYF

j_call: TRBJ2-5
v_call: TRBV7-2
cdr3_aa: CASSPRGQTQYF

j_call: TRBJ1-4
v_call: TRBV10-3
cdr3_aa: CAISDSRGYSEKLFF

j_call: TRBJ2-7
v_call: TRBV7-8
cdr3_aa: CASKVAWDLYEQYF

j_call: TRBJ2-5
v_call: TRBV7-6
cdr3_aa: CASSFGGAQGQETQYF

j_call: TRBJ2-3
v_call: TRBV5-1
cdr3_aa: CASSFDRQGTQYF

j_call: TRBJ1-4
v_call: TRBV2
cdr3_aa: CASSEGREREKLFF

j_call: TRBJ2-2
v_call: TRBV3-1
cdr3_aa: CASSLGTGITGELFF

j_call: TRBJ2-5
v_call: TRBV12-3/TRBV12-4
cdr3_aa: CASSPGRRETQYF

j_call: TRBJ2-2
v_call: TRBV27
cdr3_aa: CASSLGLDRGTGELFF

j_call: TRBJ2-1
v_call: TRBV6-1
cdr3_aa: CASRTPGAYEQFF

j_call: TRBJ1-1
v_call: TRBV28
cdr3_aa: CASSLLTPGMAGTEAFF

j_call: TRBJ1-1
v_call: TRBV12-5
cdr3_aa: CASGLVDGTEAFF

j_call: TRBJ2-1
v_call: TRBV4-3
cdr3_aa: CASSQDLAGGLIDEQFF

j_call: TRBJ2-3
v_call: TRBV20-1
cdr3_aa: CSGGTSGRTDTQYF

j_call: TRBJ2-2
v_call: TRBV11-2
cdr3_aa: CASSLWGARTGELFF

j_call: TRBJ2-2
v_call: TRBV19
cdr3_aa: CASRTIAGAGGELFF

j_call: TRBJ1-2
v_call: TRBV27
cdr3_aa: CASSVTGNYGYTF

j_call: TRBJ2-3
v_call: TRBV7-6
cdr3_aa: CASRRLAGQATDTQYF

j_call: TRBJ2-7
v_call: TRBV25-1
cdr3_aa: CASSAPSGRTYEQYF

j_call: TRBJ2-3
v_call: TRBV7-9
cdr3_aa: CASSEWTRSTDTQYF

j_call: TRBJ1-2
v_call: TRBV7-9
cdr3_aa: CASSLGQGQDGYTF

j_call: TRBJ1-5
v_call: TRBV6-1
cdr3_aa: CASSVGLYSNQPQHF

j_call: TRBJ1-2
v_call: TRBV3-1
cdr3_aa: CASSHSTGGRVGYTF

j_call: TRBJ1-5
v_call: TRBV12-3/TRBV12-4
cdr3_aa: CASSRDRGYQPQHF

j_call: TRBJ2-1
v_call: TRBV27
cdr3_aa: CASSFRAGGSSYNEQFF

j_call: TRBJ1-5
v_call: TRBV20-1
cdr3_aa: CSAIGGGGDQPQHF

j_call: TRBJ1-2
v_call: TRBV2
cdr3_aa: CASSERVGGFYGYTF

j_call: TRBJ1-5
v_call: TRBV20-1
cdr3_aa: CSARGGGRGNQPQHF

j_call: TRBJ1-1
v_call: TRBV7-9
cdr3_aa: CASSSRVASEAFF

j_call: TRBJ2-7
v_call: TRBV19
cdr3_aa: CASAWRYSYEQYF

j_call: TRBJ1-5
v_call: TRBV28
cdr3_aa: CASSPTGRGWSNQPQHF

j_call: TRBJ1-2
v_call: TRBV29-1
cdr3_aa: CSVDRPLQGRNGYTF

j_call: TRBJ2-2
v_call: TRBV24-1
cdr3_aa: CATSDPRDPSGELFF

j_call: TRBJ2-5
v_call: TRBV6-2/TRBV6-3
cdr3_aa: CASSEGPGGQGTQYF

j_call: TRBJ2-3
v_call: TRBV19
cdr3_aa: CASSMDSYVTDTQYF

j_call: TRBJ2-7
v_call: TRBV4-3
cdr3_aa: CASSPRNSLAYEQYF

j_call: TRBJ2-1
v_call: TRBV11-3
cdr3_aa: CASSNTGSANEQFF

j_call: TRBJ1-1
v_call: TRBV2
cdr3_aa: CASSQRGTGGPNTEAFF

j_call: TRBJ1-6
v_call: TRBV7-2
cdr3_aa: CASSYIPYNSPLHF

j_call: TRBJ2-1
v_call: TRBV18
cdr3_aa: CASSPTGTSGKRQFF

j_call: TRBJ2-1
v_call: TRBV6-2/TRBV6-3
cdr3_aa: CASSYSRDRGRNEQFF

j_call: TRBJ1-5
v_call: TRBV10-3
cdr3_aa: CAIAGDLSQPQHF

j_call: NA
v_call: TRBV12-3/TRBV12-4
cdr3_aa: CASRSTGRTQYF

j_call: TRBJ1-1
v_call: TRBV28
cdr3_aa: CASSFLIGEEGHEAFF

j_call: TRBJ2-7
v_call: TRBV29-1
cdr3_aa: CSVERPEGYEQYF

j_call: TRBJ2-3
v_call: TRBV20-1
cdr3_aa: CSAKGGRGWADTQYF

j_call: TRBJ2-7
v_call: TRBV28
cdr3_aa: CASSLAESYEQYF